The sample holds many counts of the clone carrying this TCR beta chain. This sample is drawn from a study of T cells in Graves' hyperthyroidism and ophthalmopathy. Amplified regions were TCR beta CDR3 sequences from RNA transcripts. The study used the HTBI primer set for a first-round RT-PCR of the TCR CDR3. TCRdb itself ran the multiplex PCR reads through MiXCR, one entry per CDR3 protein. The table shows fewer than 350,000 distinct CDR3 sequences, with roughly 23% occurring only once. The CDR3 contains 13 residues. V was pared by 1 base and J by 1 base, with 3 bases between. Germline V lookup: CDR1 KGHDR, CDR2 SFDVKD.

Source material: blood. The TCR sequence derives from a woman in her fifties or sixties with Graves' hyperthyroidism. V and J are TRBV24-1 and TRBJ1-1; no clear D. CDR3 protein: CATSDFGNTEAFF. Written as DNA, the CDR3 is TGTGCCACCAGTGATTTTGGGAACACTGAAGCTTTCTTT.